A selection of T cell receptor beta chains follows, all from one sample in a study of T-cell memory formation after mild COVID-19. TCRdb independently ran MiXCR on the 5' RACE reads; one entry per CDR3 protein. The table lists 300,000 to 400,000 distinct CDR3 sequences, about 21% of them singletons, with under 15% in the top ten. Source material: PBMCs or a T cell subset sorted from them (not recorded which). These receptors originate from an adult woman who had mild COVID-19 (a few samples of this study predate the infection). Cell type and time point are not known. CDR3s include the opening cysteine and the closing phenylalanine or tryptophan. A D gene is named only where the DNA matches it firmly. The size field is filled for only some rows; it gives once, few, many or a size class.

d_gene: TRBD2
abundance: -
v_gene: TRBV30
j_gene: TRBJ2-1
CDR3aa: CAWSLGTSPNNEQFF
CDR3nt: TGTGCCTGGAGTCTGGGGACTAGCCCGAACAATGAGCAGTTCTTC

d_gene: TRBD1
abundance: few
v_gene: TRBV7-9
j_gene: TRBJ2-4
CDR3aa: CASSNYDRVEYF
CDR3nt: TGTGCCAGCAGCAATTATGACAGGGTTGAGTACTTC

d_gene: TRBD1
abundance: -
v_gene: TRBV7-9
j_gene: TRBJ1-4
CDR3aa: CASSLTTGGNEKLFF
CDR3nt: TGTGCCAGCAGCCTAACAACAGGGGGTAATGAAAAACTGTTTTTT

d_gene: -
abundance: -
v_gene: TRBV3-1
j_gene: TRBJ1-4
CDR3aa: CASSRLGWSDNEKLFF
CDR3nt: TGTGCCAGCAGCCGGCTGGGGTGGTCAGATAATGAAAAACTGTTTTTT

d_gene: TRBD2
abundance: -
v_gene: TRBV15
j_gene: TRBJ2-3
CDR3aa: CATSRDVGGKDTQYF
CDR3nt: TGTGCCACCAGCAGAGATGTCGGGGGGAAGGATACGCAGTATTTT

d_gene: TRBD2
abundance: -
v_gene: TRBV5-4
j_gene: TRBJ2-7
CDR3aa: CASSKTSGGTSYEQYF
CDR3nt: TGTGCCAGCAGCAAGACTAGCGGGGGTACATCCTACGAGCAGTACTTC

d_gene: TRBD1
abundance: few
v_gene: TRBV28
j_gene: TRBJ2-7
CDR3aa: CASTPDRGLFYEQYF
CDR3nt: TGTGCCAGCACCCCCGACAGGGGGCTGTTCTACGAGCAGTACTTC

d_gene: -
abundance: few
v_gene: TRBV12-5
j_gene: TRBJ2-1
CDR3aa: CASGLEVREGAYNEQFF
CDR3nt: TGTGCTAGTGGTTTGGAGGTCAGGGAGGGGGCATACAATGAGCAGTTCTTC

d_gene: -
abundance: -
v_gene: TRBV2
j_gene: TRBJ2-7
CDR3aa: CASSVPTLQDSRDDEQYF
CDR3nt: TGTGCCAGCAGTGTCCCCACTCTCCAGGACTCTCGGGACGACGAGCAGTACTTC

d_gene: -
abundance: -
v_gene: TRBV4-2
j_gene: TRBJ1-6
CDR3aa: CASSQDQNHGYNSPLHF
CDR3nt: TGTGCCAGCAGCCAAGATCAAAATCACGGCTATAATTCACCCCTCCACTTT

d_gene: -
abundance: -
v_gene: TRBV2
j_gene: TRBJ2-7
CDR3aa: CASSEPESYEQYF
CDR3nt: TGTGCCAGCAGTGAACCGGAGTCCTACGAGCAGTACTTC

d_gene: -
abundance: few
v_gene: TRBV28
j_gene: TRBJ1-2
CDR3aa: CASSPSGQGYGYTF
CDR3nt: TGTGCCAGCAGTCCATCAGGCCAGGGCTATGGCTACACCTTC

d_gene: -
abundance: -
v_gene: TRBV20-1
j_gene: TRBJ2-5
CDR3aa: CSARDNIGQTGETQYF
CDR3nt: TGCAGTGCTAGAGATAATATAGGACAGACGGGAGAGACCCAGTACTTC

d_gene: TRBD2
abundance: -
v_gene: TRBV19
j_gene: TRBJ2-1
CDR3aa: CASSIGTSGRLLSYNEQFF
CDR3nt: TGTGCCAGTAGTATAGGGACTAGCGGGCGTTTGTTATCCTACAATGAGCAGTTCTTC

d_gene: -
abundance: -
v_gene: TRBV24-1
j_gene: TRBJ1-3
CDR3aa: CATSDTTGVAIFF
CDR3nt: TGTGCCACCAGTGATACGACAGGAGTCGCCATCTTTTTT

d_gene: -
abundance: -
v_gene: TRBV6-5
j_gene: TRBJ2-7
CDR3aa: CASSYSDNSYEQYF
CDR3nt: TGTGCCAGCAGTTACTCGGACAACTCCTACGAGCAGTACTTC

d_gene: -
abundance: -
v_gene: TRBV9
j_gene: TRBJ2-3
CDR3aa: CASSVPPEAATQYF
CDR3nt: TGTGCCAGCAGCGTACCTCCGGAGGCCGCCACGCAGTATTTT

d_gene: TRBD2
abundance: few
v_gene: TRBV12-3/TRBV12-4
j_gene: TRBJ2-5
CDR3aa: CASSPGLWEGETQYF
CDR3nt: TGTGCCAGCAGTCCGGGACTCTGGGAGGGAGAGACCCAGTACTTC

d_gene: -
abundance: -
v_gene: TRBV4-1
j_gene: TRBJ2-3
CDR3aa: CASSQERPGTDTQYF
CDR3nt: TGCGCCAGCAGCCAAGAAAGACCGGGCACAGATACGCAGTATTTT

d_gene: TRBD2
abundance: few
v_gene: TRBV20-1
j_gene: TRBJ2-3
CDR3aa: CSARDGTTPRDTQYF
CDR3nt: TGCAGTGCTAGAGATGGGACTACCCCTCGGGATACGCAGTATTTT

d_gene: -
abundance: -
v_gene: TRBV7-2
j_gene: TRBJ2-7
CDR3aa: CASSNRDPAGEQYF
CDR3nt: TGTGCCAGCAGCAACCGGGACCCGGCTGGCGAGCAGTACTTC

d_gene: -
abundance: few
v_gene: TRBV6-5
j_gene: TRBJ2-1
CDR3aa: CASSRPGAGNEQFF
CDR3nt: TGTGCCAGCTCCCGGCCAGGCGCGGGCAATGAGCAGTTCTTC

d_gene: TRBD2
abundance: -
v_gene: TRBV25-1
j_gene: TRBJ2-5
CDR3aa: CASSEASGWETQYF
CDR3nt: TGTGCCAGCAGTGAGGCTAGCGGGTGGGAGACCCAGTACTTC

d_gene: -
abundance: -
v_gene: TRBV29-1
j_gene: TRBJ1-2
CDR3aa: CSADPGGDGYTF
CDR3nt: TGCAGCGCTGACCCGGGCGGGGATGGCTACACCTTC

d_gene: -
abundance: -
v_gene: TRBV5-1
j_gene: TRBJ1-1
CDR3aa: CASSPEGGRNEAFF
CDR3nt: TGCGCCAGCAGCCCGGAAGGGGGACGGAATGAAGCTTTCTTT

d_gene: TRBD1
abundance: few
v_gene: TRBV11-2
j_gene: TRBJ2-2
CDR3aa: CASSLDETGVDGELFF
CDR3nt: TGTGCCAGCAGCTTAGATGAGACAGGGGTGGACGGGGAGCTGTTTTTT

d_gene: -
abundance: few
v_gene: TRBV20-1
j_gene: TRBJ2-5
CDR3aa: CSARWDQETQYF
CDR3nt: TGCAGTGCTAGATGGGATCAAGAGACCCAGTACTTC

d_gene: TRBD2
abundance: few
v_gene: TRBV7-2
j_gene: TRBJ2-2
CDR3aa: CASSLALAETGELFF
CDR3nt: TGTGCCAGCAGCTTAGCACTAGCGGAGACCGGGGAGCTGTTTTTT

d_gene: -
abundance: many
v_gene: TRBV5-1
j_gene: TRBJ2-7
CDR3aa: CASSLGAGSLEQYF
CDR3nt: TGCGCCAGCAGCTTGGGTGCAGGATCCCTCGAGCAGTACTTC

d_gene: TRBD1
abundance: many
v_gene: TRBV4-1
j_gene: TRBJ2-2
CDR3aa: CASSPDRATGELFF
CDR3nt: TGCGCCAGCAGCCCGGACAGGGCAACCGGGGAGCTGTTTTTT

d_gene: -
abundance: -
v_gene: TRBV30
j_gene: TRBJ1-1
CDR3aa: CAWSVNTQYTEAFF
CDR3nt: TGTGCCTGGAGTGTAAACACCCAGTACACTGAAGCTTTCTTT

d_gene: -
abundance: -
v_gene: TRBV4-3
j_gene: TRBJ1-4
CDR3aa: CASSYQIDSNEKLFF
CDR3nt: TGCGCCAGCAGCTACCAGATAGACAGTAATGAAAAACTGTTTTTT

d_gene: TRBD1
abundance: -
v_gene: TRBV5-1
j_gene: TRBJ1-6
CDR3aa: CASSSKPGQKSYNSPLHF
CDR3nt: TGCGCCAGCAGCTCGAAGCCGGGACAGAAGAGCTATAATTCACCCCTCCACTTT

d_gene: TRBD2
abundance: many
v_gene: TRBV15
j_gene: TRBJ2-7
CDR3aa: CATSRDLGTSGKPEEQYF
CDR3nt: TGTGCCACCAGCAGAGATCTGGGGACTAGCGGGAAACCGGAGGAGCAGTACTTC

d_gene: -
abundance: -
v_gene: TRBV12-3/TRBV12-4
j_gene: TRBJ2-5
CDR3aa: CASSFGGREQETQYF
CDR3nt: TGTGCCAGCAGTTTTGGGGGCAGAGAACAAGAGACCCAGTACTTC

d_gene: -
abundance: -
v_gene: TRBV19
j_gene: TRBJ2-1
CDR3aa: CASRVESSYNEQFF
CDR3nt: TGTGCCAGTAGGGTTGAGTCCTCCTACAATGAGCAGTTCTTC

d_gene: -
abundance: few
v_gene: TRBV18
j_gene: TRBJ2-4
CDR3aa: CASSPGAARGDIQYF
CDR3nt: TGTGCCAGCTCACCAGGGGCCGCAAGGGGGGACATTCAGTACTTC

d_gene: TRBD2
abundance: -
v_gene: TRBV3-1
j_gene: TRBJ2-1
CDR3aa: CASSQEEVAGGSYNEQFF
CDR3nt: TGTGCCAGCAGCCAAGAAGAGGTAGCGGGGGGCTCCTACAATGAGCAGTTCTTC

d_gene: -
abundance: -
v_gene: TRBV20-1
j_gene: TRBJ1-2
CDR3aa: CSVNRPGLDHGYGYTF
CDR3nt: TGCAGTGTTAATAGACCTGGTCTGGACCACGGGTATGGCTACACCTTC

d_gene: -
abundance: -
v_gene: TRBV27
j_gene: TRBJ2-2
CDR3aa: CASSGGEAGELFF
CDR3nt: TGTGCCAGCAGTGGGGGCGAGGCCGGGGAGCTGTTTTTT

d_gene: -
abundance: -
v_gene: TRBV5-5
j_gene: TRBJ2-1
CDR3aa: CASSRLVIGDNEQFF
CDR3nt: TGTGCCAGCAGCCGCTTGGTCATAGGAGACAATGAGCAGTTCTTC

d_gene: -
abundance: many
v_gene: TRBV5-4
j_gene: TRBJ2-7
CDR3aa: CASSLGLLTTQYF
CDR3nt: TGTGCCAGCAGCTTGGGGCTCCTTACGACGCAGTACTTC

d_gene: -
abundance: once
v_gene: TRBV7-8
j_gene: TRBJ2-4
CDR3aa: CASSTWTGDIQYF
CDR3nt: TGTGCCAGCAGCACCTGGACGGGGGACATTCAGTACTTC

d_gene: -
abundance: few
v_gene: TRBV24-1
j_gene: TRBJ2-3
CDR3aa: CATSEPGSPTQYF
CDR3nt: TGTGCCACCAGTGAACCCGGGAGCCCTACGCAGTATTTT

d_gene: TRBD1
abundance: -
v_gene: TRBV24-1
j_gene: TRBJ1-1
CDR3aa: CATSDSGGGPEAFF
CDR3nt: TGTGCCACCAGTGATTCAGGGGGGGGCCCTGAAGCTTTCTTT

d_gene: -
abundance: few
v_gene: TRBV5-1
j_gene: TRBJ2-3
CDR3aa: CASSLAPSDTQYF
CDR3nt: TGCGCCAGCAGCTTGGCCCCCTCGGATACGCAGTATTTT

d_gene: -
abundance: few
v_gene: TRBV30
j_gene: TRBJ2-3
CDR3aa: CAWSTGVGFTDTQYF
CDR3nt: TGTGCCTGGAGTACGGGGGTAGGTTTCACAGATACGCAGTATTTT

d_gene: TRBD1
abundance: -
v_gene: TRBV6-5
j_gene: TRBJ1-2
CDR3aa: CASRLSGGQGGGYTF
CDR3nt: TGTGCCAGCAGATTGAGTGGAGGACAGGGAGGTGGCTACACCTTC

d_gene: -
abundance: many
v_gene: TRBV4-3
j_gene: TRBJ2-1
CDR3aa: CASSQDWNEQFF
CDR3nt: TGCGCCAGCAGCCAAGATTGGAATGAGCAGTTCTTC

d_gene: TRBD2
abundance: -
v_gene: TRBV5-6
j_gene: TRBJ2-5
CDR3aa: CASSPLAGGLGTQYF
CDR3nt: TGTGCCAGCAGCCCCCTAGCGGGGGGGCTCGGGACCCAGTACTTC

d_gene: -
abundance: -
v_gene: TRBV3-1
j_gene: TRBJ2-1
CDR3aa: CASSQKGGGNEQFF
CDR3nt: TGTGCCAGCAGCCAGAAGGGGGGGGGCAATGAGCAGTTCTTC